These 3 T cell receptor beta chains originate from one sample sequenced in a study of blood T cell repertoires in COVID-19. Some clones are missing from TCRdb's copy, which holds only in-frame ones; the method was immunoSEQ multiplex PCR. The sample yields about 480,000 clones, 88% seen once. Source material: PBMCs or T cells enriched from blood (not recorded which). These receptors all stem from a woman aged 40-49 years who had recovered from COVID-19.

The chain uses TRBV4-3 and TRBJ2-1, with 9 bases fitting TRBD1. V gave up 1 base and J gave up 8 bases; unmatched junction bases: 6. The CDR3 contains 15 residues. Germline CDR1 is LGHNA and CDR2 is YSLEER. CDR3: CASSQVDRGLYEQFF. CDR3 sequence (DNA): TGCGCCAGCAGCCAAGTTGACAGGGGGTTATATGAGCAGTTCTTC.

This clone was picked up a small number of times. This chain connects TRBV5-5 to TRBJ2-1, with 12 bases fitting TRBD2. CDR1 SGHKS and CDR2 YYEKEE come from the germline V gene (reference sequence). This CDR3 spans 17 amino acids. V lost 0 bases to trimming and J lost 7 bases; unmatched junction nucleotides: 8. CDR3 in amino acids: CASSLAGLAGGKNEQFF. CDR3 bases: TGTGCCAGCAGCTTGGCTGGTCTAGCGGGAGGGAAAAATGAGCAGTTCTTC.

The CDR3 DNA follows: TGTGCCAGCAGCTTATCCCCCCAACAGCCCCAGCATTTT. Its protein is CASSLSPQQPQHF. The chain is built from TRBV7-9 and TRBJ1-5; D remains ambiguous. Germline CDR1 reads SEHNR; CDR2 reads FQNEAQ (reference sequence). The CDR3 contains 13 residues. V lost 2 bases, J lost 7 bases, and 9 bases lay in between.